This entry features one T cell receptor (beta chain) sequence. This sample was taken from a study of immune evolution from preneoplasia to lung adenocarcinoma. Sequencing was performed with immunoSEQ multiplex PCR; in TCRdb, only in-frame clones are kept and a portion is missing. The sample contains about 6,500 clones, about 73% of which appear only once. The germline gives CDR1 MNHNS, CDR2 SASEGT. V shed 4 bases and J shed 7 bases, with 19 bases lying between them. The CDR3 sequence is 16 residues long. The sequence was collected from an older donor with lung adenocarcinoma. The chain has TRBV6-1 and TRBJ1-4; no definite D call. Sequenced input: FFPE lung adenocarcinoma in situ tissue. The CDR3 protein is CASSGGLMRAGEKLFF. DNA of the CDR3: TGTGCCAGCAGTGGTGGGCTGATGAGGGCTGGTGAAAAACTGTTTTTT.